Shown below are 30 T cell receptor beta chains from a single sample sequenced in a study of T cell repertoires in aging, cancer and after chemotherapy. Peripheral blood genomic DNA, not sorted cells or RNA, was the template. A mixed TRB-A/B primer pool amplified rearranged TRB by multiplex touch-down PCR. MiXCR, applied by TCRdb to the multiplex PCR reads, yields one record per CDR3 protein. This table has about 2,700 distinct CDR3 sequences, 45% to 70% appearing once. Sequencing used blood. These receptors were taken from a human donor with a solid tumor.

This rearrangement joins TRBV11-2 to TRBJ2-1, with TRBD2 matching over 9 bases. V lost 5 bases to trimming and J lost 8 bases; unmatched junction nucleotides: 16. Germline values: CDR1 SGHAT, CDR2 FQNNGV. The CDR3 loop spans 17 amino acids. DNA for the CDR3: TGTGCCAGCAGCCTCCGTAAGGCTAGCGGGGATCTAGATGAGCAGTTCTTC. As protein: CASSLRKASGDLDEQFF.

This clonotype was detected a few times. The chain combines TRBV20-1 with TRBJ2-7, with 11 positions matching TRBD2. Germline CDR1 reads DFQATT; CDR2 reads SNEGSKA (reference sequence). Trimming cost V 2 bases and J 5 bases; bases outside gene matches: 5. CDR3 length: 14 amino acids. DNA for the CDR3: TGCAGTGCTAGACTAGCGGGAGGTTTCCACGAGCAGTACTTC. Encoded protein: CSARLAGGFHEQYF.

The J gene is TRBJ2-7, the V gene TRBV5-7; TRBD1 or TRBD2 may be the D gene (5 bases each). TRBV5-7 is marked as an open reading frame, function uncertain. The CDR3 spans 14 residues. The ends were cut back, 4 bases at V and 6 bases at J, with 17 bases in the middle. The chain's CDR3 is CASSRRDRAPEQYF. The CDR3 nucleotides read TGTGCCAGCAGCCGTAGGGACCGAGCTCCCGAGCAGTACTTC.

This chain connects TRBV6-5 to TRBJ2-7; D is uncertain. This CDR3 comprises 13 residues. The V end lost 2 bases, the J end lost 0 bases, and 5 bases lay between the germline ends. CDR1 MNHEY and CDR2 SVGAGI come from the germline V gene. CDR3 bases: TGTGCCAGCAGTTACGGGGACTCCTACGAGCAGTACTTC. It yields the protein CASSYGDSYEQYF.

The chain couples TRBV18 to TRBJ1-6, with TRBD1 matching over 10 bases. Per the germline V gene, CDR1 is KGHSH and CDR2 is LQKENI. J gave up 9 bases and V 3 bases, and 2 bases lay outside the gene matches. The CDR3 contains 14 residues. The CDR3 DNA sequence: TGTGCCAGCTCACCCGGACAGGGGGGTTCACCCCTCCACTTT. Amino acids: CASSPGQGGSPLHF.

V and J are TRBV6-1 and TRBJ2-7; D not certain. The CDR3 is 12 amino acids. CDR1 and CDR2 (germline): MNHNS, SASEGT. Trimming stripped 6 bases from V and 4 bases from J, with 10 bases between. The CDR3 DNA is TGTGCCAGCAGAAGAGTTGGGTACGAGCAGTACTTC. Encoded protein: CASRRVGYEQYF.

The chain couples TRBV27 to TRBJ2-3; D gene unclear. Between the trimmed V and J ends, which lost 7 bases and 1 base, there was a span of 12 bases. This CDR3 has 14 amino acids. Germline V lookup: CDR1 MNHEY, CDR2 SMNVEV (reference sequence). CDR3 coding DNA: TGTGCCAGCAACCCGGCGGCTGGCACAGATACGCAGTATTTT. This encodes CASNPAAGTDTQYF.

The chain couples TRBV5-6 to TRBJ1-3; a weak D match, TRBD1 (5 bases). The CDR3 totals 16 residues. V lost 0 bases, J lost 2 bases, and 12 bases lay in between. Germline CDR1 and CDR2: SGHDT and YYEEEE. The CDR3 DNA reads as TGTGCCAGCAGCTTGGACGGGGGAGGCACTGGAAACACCATATATTTT. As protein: CASSLDGGGTGNTIYF. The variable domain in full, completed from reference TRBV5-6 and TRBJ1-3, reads DAGVTQSPTHLIKTRGQQVTLRCSPKSGHDTVSWYQQALGQGPQFIFQYYEEEERQRGNFPDRFSGHQFPNYSSELNVNALLLGDSALYLCASSLDGGGTGNTIYFGEGSWLTVV.

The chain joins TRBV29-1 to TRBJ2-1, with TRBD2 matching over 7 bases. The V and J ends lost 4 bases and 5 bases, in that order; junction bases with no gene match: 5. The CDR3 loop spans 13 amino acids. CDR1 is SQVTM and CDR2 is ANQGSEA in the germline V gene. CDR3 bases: TGCAGCGTTGTTCCAGCGGGGCACAATGAGCAGTTCTTC. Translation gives CSVVPAGHNEQFF.

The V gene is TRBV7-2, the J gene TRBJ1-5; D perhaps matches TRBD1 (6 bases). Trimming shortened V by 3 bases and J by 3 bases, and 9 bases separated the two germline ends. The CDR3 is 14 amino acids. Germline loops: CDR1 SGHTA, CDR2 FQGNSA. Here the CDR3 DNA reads TGTGCCAGCAGCTTTACAGGGACCAATCAGCCCCAGCATTTT. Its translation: CASSFTGTNQPQHF.

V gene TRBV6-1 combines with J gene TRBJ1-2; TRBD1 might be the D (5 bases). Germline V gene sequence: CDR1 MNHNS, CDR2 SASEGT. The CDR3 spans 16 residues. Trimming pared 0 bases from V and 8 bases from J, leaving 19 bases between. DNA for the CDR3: TGTGCCAGCAGTGAAGCTTCCGGGCCCCTGGCAGGGGGCTACACCTTC. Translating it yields CASSEASGPLAGGYTF.

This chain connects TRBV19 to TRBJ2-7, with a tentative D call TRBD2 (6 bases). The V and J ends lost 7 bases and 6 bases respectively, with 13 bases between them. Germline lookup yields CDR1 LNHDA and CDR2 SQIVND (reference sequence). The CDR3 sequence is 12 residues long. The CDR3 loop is CASNPAGGEQYF. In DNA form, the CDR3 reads TGTGCCAGTAACCCAGCCGGGGGCGAGCAGTACTTC.

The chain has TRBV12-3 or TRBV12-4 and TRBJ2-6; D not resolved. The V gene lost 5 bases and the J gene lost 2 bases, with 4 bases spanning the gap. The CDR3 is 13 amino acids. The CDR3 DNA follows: TGTGCCAGCAGTCTGCCTGGGGCCAACGTCCTGACTTTC. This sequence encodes CASSLPGANVLTF.

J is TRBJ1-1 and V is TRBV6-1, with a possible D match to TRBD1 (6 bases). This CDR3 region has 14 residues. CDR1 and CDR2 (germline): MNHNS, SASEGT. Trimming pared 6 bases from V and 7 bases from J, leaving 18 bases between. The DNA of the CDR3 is TGTGCCAGCAGCGTGGAGGGACAAGGGGTTGAAGCTTTCTTT. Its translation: CASSVEGQGVEAFF.

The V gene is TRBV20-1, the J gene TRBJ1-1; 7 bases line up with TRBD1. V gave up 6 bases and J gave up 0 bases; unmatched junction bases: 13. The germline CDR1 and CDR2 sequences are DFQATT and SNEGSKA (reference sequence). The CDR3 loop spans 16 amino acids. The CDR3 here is CSAIKSTGTVNTEAFF. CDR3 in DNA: TGCAGTGCGATTAAGTCAACCGGGACAGTGAACACTGAAGCTTTCTTT.

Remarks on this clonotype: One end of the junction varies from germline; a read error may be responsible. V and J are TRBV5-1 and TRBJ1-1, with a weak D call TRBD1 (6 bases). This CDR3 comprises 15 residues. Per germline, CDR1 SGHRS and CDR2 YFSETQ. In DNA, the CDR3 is TGTGCCAGCAGCGATGACAGGTCCTTAAGCACTGAAGCTTTCTTT. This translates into CASSDDRSLSTEAFF.

CDR3 amino acids: CASSLGKGSNTEAFF. The CDR3 DNA follows: TGTGCCAGCAGCCTTGGGAAAGGGTCGAACACTGAAGCTTTCTTT. V gene TRBV14 combines with J gene TRBJ1-1, with D unresolved. The CDR3 extends over 15 amino acids. Between the trimmed V and J ends, which lost 4 bases and 1 base, there was a span of 13 bases. Per germline, CDR1 SGHDN and CDR2 FVKESK. The whole variable domain, remainder taken from reference TRBV14 and TRBJ1-1, is EAGVTQFPSHSVIEKGQTVTLRCDPISGHDNLYWYRRVMGKEIKFLLHFVKESKQDESGMPNNRFLAERTGGTYSTLKVQPAELEDSGVYFCASSLGKGSNTEAFFGQGTRLTVV.

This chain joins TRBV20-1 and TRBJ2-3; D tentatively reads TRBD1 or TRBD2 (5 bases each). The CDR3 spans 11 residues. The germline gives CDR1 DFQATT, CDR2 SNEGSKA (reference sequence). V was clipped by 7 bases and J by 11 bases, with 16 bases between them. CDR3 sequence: CSVPGPEGQYF. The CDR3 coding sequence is TGCAGTGTCCCGGGACCTGAGGGGCAGTATTTT.

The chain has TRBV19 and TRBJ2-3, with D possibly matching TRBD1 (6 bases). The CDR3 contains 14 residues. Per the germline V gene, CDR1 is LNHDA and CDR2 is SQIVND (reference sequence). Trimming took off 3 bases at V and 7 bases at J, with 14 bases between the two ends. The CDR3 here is CASSITWGRNTQYF. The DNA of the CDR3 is TGTGCCAGTAGTATTACTTGGGGGCGAAATACGCAGTATTTT.

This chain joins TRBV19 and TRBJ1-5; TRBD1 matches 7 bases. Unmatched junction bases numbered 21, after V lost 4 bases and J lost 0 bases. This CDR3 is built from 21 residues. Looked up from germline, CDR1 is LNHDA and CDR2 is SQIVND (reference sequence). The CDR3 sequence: CASSNPPQGTFNQYSNQPQHF. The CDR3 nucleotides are TGTGCCAGTAGTAATCCCCCACAGGGGACCTTCAACCAATATAGCAATCAGCCCCAGCATTTT.

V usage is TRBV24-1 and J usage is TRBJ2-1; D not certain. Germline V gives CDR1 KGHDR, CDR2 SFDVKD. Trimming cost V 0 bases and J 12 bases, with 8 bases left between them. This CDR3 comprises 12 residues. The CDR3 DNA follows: TGTGCCACCAGTGATTTGGCGGCTGGGCAGTTCTTC. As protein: CATSDLAAGQFF.

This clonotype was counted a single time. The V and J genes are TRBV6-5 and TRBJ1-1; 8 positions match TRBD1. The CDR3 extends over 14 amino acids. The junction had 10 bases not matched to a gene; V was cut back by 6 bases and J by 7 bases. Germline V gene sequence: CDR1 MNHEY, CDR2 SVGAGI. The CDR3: CASSRGQGLGEAFF. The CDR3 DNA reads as TGTGCCAGCAGCCGAGGACAGGGCCTGGGTGAAGCTTTCTTT.

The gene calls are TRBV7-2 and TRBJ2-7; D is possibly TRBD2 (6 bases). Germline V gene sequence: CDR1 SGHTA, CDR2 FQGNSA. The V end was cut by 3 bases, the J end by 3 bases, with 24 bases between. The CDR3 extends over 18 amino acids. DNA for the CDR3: TGTGCCAGCAGCTTCCATCGGGGCGGGAATGATATGGTCTACGAGCAGTACTTC. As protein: CASSFHRGGNDMVYEQYF.

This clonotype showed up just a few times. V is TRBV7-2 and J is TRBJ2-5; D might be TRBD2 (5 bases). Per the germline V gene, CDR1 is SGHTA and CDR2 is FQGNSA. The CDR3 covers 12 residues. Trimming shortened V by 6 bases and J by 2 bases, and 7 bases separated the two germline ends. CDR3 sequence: CASRGAQETQYF. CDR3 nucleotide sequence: TGTGCCAGCAGGGGAGCTCAAGAGACCCAGTACTTC.

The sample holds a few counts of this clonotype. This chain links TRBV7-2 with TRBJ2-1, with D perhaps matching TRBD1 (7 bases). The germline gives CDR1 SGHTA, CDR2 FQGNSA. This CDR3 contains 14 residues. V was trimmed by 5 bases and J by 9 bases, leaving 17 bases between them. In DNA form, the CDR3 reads TGTGCCAGCAGCCCCGGAGGGGGCATCCCTGAGCAGTTCTTC. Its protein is CASSPGGGIPEQFF.

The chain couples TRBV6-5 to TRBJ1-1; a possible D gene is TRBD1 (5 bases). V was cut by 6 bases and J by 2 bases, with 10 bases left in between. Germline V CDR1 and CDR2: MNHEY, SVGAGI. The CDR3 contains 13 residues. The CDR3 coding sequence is TGTGCCAGCAGATGGACAACCAACACTGAAGCTTTCTTT. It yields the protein CASRWTTNTEAFF.

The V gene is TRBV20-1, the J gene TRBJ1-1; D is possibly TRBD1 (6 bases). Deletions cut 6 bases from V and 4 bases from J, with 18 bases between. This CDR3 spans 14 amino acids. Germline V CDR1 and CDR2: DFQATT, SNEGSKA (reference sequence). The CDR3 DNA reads TGCAGTGCCAAGAGAGGGGGGTTGGGCACTGAAGCTTTCTTT. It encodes CSAKRGGLGTEAFF.

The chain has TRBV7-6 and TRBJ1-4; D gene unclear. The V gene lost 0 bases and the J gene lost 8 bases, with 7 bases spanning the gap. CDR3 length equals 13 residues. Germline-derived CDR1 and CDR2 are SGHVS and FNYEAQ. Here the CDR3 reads CASSLARTEKLFF. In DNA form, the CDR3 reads TGTGCCAGCAGCTTAGCAAGGACCGAAAAACTGTTTTTT.

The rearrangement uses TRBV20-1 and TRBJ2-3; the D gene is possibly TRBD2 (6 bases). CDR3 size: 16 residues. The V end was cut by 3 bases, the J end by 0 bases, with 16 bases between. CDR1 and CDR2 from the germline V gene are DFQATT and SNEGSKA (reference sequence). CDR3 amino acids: CSASGLALGSTDTQYF. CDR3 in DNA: TGCAGTGCTAGTGGGCTAGCGCTGGGTAGCACAGATACGCAGTATTTT.

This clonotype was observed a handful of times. The CDR3 protein is CASSRDAYGYTF. The CDR3 DNA follows: TGTGCCAGCAGTAGGGACGCCTATGGCTACACCTTC. The chain has TRBV6-1 and TRBJ1-2, with D possibly TRBD1 on 5 matching bases. V lost 5 bases, J lost 4 bases, and 8 bases lay in between. Per the germline V gene, CDR1 is MNHNS and CDR2 is SASEGT. The CDR3 has 12 residues.